A selection of T cell receptor beta chains follows, all from one sample in a study of blood T cell repertoires in COVID-19. Here immunoSEQ multiplex PCR was the method, and the copy in TCRdb shows in-frame clones only, minus some. This sample has about 410,000 clones, with approximately 89% found just once. Source material: peripheral blood. The receptors here all came from a woman in her 40s with COVID-19, enrolled during active disease. Each CDR3 is given with its conserved first and last residue. The D gene is left open where the match is weak. The size of a clone is reported for some rows only, either as once, few or many, or as a class for expanded clones.

D: NA; size: NA; J: TRBJ1-1; V: TRBV7-9; DNA: TGTGCCAGCAGCTTAATAAGCCTGAACACTGAAGCTTTCTTT; CDR3: CASSLISLNTEAFF
D: NA; size: NA; J: TRBJ2-2; V: TRBV7-6; DNA: TGTGCCAGCAGCTTAGGGGGAGGGAACACCGGGGAGCTGTTTTTT; CDR3: CASSLGGGNTGELFF
D: NA; size: NA; J: TRBJ2-5; V: TRBV28; DNA: TGTGCCAGCAGTACCCCCGGGGAGACCCAGTACTTC; CDR3: CASSTPGETQYF
D: TRBD1; size: NA; J: TRBJ2-1; V: TRBV9; DNA: TGTGCCAGCAGCCAAAGGGGGCAGGGCGAGAATGAGCAGTTCTTC; CDR3: CASSQRGQGENEQFF
D: TRBD1; size: NA; J: TRBJ1-1; V: TRBV5-4; DNA: TGTGCCAGCAGCTTGGCCACAGGGGGGACTGAAGCTTTCTTT; CDR3: CASSLATGGTEAFF
D: NA; size: few; J: TRBJ1-2; V: TRBV30; DNA: TGTGCCTGGAGGACAGGATTCGGTAACTATGGCTACACCTTC; CDR3: CAWRTGFGNYGYTF
D: TRBD1; size: NA; J: TRBJ1-3; V: TRBV27; DNA: TGTGCCAGCAGTCCAGGGGGCTCTGGAAACACCATATATTTT; CDR3: CASSPGGSGNTIYF
D: TRBD1; size: NA; J: TRBJ1-1; V: TRBV3-1/TRBV3-2; DNA: TGTGCCAGCAGCCCTAAAGACAGGGGGGCTTTCTTT; CDR3: CASSPKDRGAFF
D: TRBD1; size: NA; J: TRBJ2-3; V: TRBV5-1; DNA: TGCGCCAGCAGCTCGGTCGGACAGGGGACAGATACGCAGTATTTT; CDR3: CASSSVGQGTDTQYF
D: NA; size: NA; J: TRBJ1-4; V: TRBV2; DNA: TGTGCCAGCAGGCCCCCAGTTGCAACTAATGAAAAACTGTTTTTT; CDR3: CASRPPVATNEKLFF
D: TRBD1; size: few; J: TRBJ1-2; V: TRBV10-3; DNA: TGTGCCATCAGGGAGGGACAGGGGGCCAACTATGGCTACACCTTC; CDR3: CAIREGQGANYGYTF
D: NA; size: NA; J: TRBJ1-1; V: TRBV12-3/TRBV12-4; DNA: TGTGCCAGCAGTTTAGGTGGACAGACTGAAGCTTTCTTT; CDR3: CASSLGGQTEAFF
D: NA; size: NA; J: TRBJ1-3; V: TRBV5-6; DNA: TGTGCCAGCAGCTTCATGAGCTCTGGAAACACCATATATTTT; CDR3: CASSFMSSGNTIYF
D: NA; size: NA; J: TRBJ1-2; V: TRBV6-2/TRBV6-3; DNA: TGTGCCAGCAGTTACTCGACAGTTATCTATGGCTACACCTTC; CDR3: CASSYSTVIYGYTF
D: NA; size: NA; J: TRBJ2-7; V: TRBV3-1/TRBV3-2; DNA: TGTGCCAGCAGCCAAAGTCCTCTTCGGGCGGGACGAGGCCACGAGCAGTACTTC; CDR3: CASSQSPLRAGRGHEQYF
D: TRBD2; size: once; J: TRBJ2-5; V: TRBV18; DNA: TGTGCCAGCTCACCAGGGGGGGGAGAGACCCAGTACTTC; CDR3: CASSPGGGETQYF
D: NA; size: NA; J: TRBJ1-6; V: TRBV11-2; DNA: TGTGCCAGCAGCCCCCCCAGGGGAGCAAGTAATTCACCCCTCCACTTT; CDR3: CASSPPRGASNSPLHF
D: NA; size: NA; J: TRBJ2-1; V: TRBV4-3; DNA: TGCGCCAGCAGCCAAGCGCAGGCGGTGGGGCATGAGCAGTTCTTC; CDR3: CASSQAQAVGHEQFF